The table lists the clone carrying this TCR beta chain with a count of one. CDR3 length: 15 residues. Trimming pared 5 bases from V and 3 bases from J, leaving 18 bases between. Germline V gives CDR1 SGHTS, CDR2 YDEGEE. This entry is derived from a study of cytotoxic CD8 clonotypes in ibrutinib-treated CLL. Method: immunoSEQ multiplex PCR; TCRdb's copy keeps in-frame clones and lacks some. The sample has fewer than 300,000 clones, less than 85% seen once. The sequencing here drew on PBMCs, taken at disease progression, from a patient treated with ibrutinib. The chain is built from TRBV5-8 and TRBJ2-7; a possible D gene is TRBD2 (5 bases). This clonotype was obtained from a human donor with chronic lymphocytic leukemia. CDR3 bases: TGTGCCAGCAGTTCACGGAGGAATACTCTCTACGAGCAGTACTTC. It translates to CASSSRRNTLYEQYF. The variable domain in full, completed from reference TRBV5-8 and TRBJ2-7, reads EAGVTQSPTHLIKTRGQQATLRCSPISGHTSVYWYQQALGLGLQFLLWYDEGEERNRGNFPPRFSGRQFPNYSSELNVNALELEDSALYLCASSSRRNTLYEQYFGPGTRLTVT.